The 25 T cell receptor beta chains given below trace back to one sample, sequenced in a study of blood T cell repertoires in COVID-19. Using immunoSEQ multiplex PCR, the repertoire was profiled, and TCRdb retains in-frame clones only, with some absent. This table holds approximately 130,000 clones, 84% found once. Sequenced sample: peripheral blood. The receptors derive from a human donor in a cohort sampled during active COVID-19.

The J gene is TRBJ1-2, the V gene TRBV4-1, with D tentatively TRBD1 (6 bases). Germline loops: CDR1 MGHRA, CDR2 YSYEKL. This CDR3 spans 15 amino acids. Between the trimmed V and J ends, which lost 1 base and 4 bases, there was a span of 13 bases. CDR3 DNA: TGCGCCAGCAGCCAAGGAGACAGGACCTTCTATGGCTACACCTTC. Translated, it gives CASSQGDRTFYGYTF.

The chain recombines TRBV5-1 with TRBJ2-5; D gene unclear. The CDR3 contains 14 residues. The ends were cut back, 4 bases at V and 5 bases at J, with 15 bases in the middle. Germline values: CDR1 SGHRS, CDR2 YFSETQ. DNA for the CDR3: TGCGCCAGCAGCCGAACCACCAGGATTGAGACCCAGTACTTC. It specifies CASSRTTRIETQYF.

The chain combines TRBV19 with TRBJ1-2; the D gene is possibly TRBD1 (6 bases). CDR1 is LNHDA, CDR2 SQIVND, per germline (reference sequence). Deletions cut 11 bases from V and 5 bases from J, with 21 bases between. The CDR3 extends over 14 amino acids. The CDR3 DNA reads as TGTGCCTCCCAGGGAACAGGGTTTTGGTATGGCTACACCTTC. The encoded protein is CASQGTGFWYGYTF.

The V call is TRBV14, the J call TRBJ2-7, with D maybe TRBD2 (6 bases). Germline-derived CDR1 and CDR2 are SGHDN and FVKESK. The CDR3 runs 14 residues. Trimming took 4 bases from V and 1 from J, leaving 11 bases between them. In DNA form, the CDR3 reads TGTGCCAGCAGCCCCCAACGGGGGTCCTACGAGCAGTACTTC. It codes for CASSPQRGSYEQYF.

The chain carries TRBV28 and TRBJ2-4; 9 nucleotides match TRBD2. Germline loops: CDR1 MDHEN, CDR2 SYDVKM. J was trimmed by 7 bases and V by 6 bases; bases with no gene match: 4. The CDR3 has 13 amino acids. CDR3 protein: CASSQGLANIQYF. DNA of the CDR3: TGTGCCAGCAGCCAGGGACTAGCTAACATTCAGTACTTC.

The chain carries TRBV5-1 and TRBJ1-5; TRBD1 is a possible D gene (6 bases). CDR1 and CDR2 (germline): SGHRS, YFSETQ. The CDR3 spans 14 residues. Trimming shortened V by 4 bases and J by 4 bases, and 12 bases separated the two germline ends. This chain's CDR3 is CASSLQGGNQPQHF. The CDR3, as DNA: TGCGCCAGCAGCCTACAGGGAGGGAATCAGCCCCAGCATTTT.

This sequence joins TRBV30 and TRBJ2-5; perhaps TRBD1 as D (6 bases). From germline, CDR1 is GTSNPN and CDR2 SVGIG (reference sequence). Trimming took off 0 bases at V and 4 bases at J, with 15 bases between the two ends. The CDR3 spans 15 residues. The CDR3 DNA reads TGTGCCTGGAGTGTACGGTTGACAGGCGGAGAGACCCAGTACTTC. This encodes CAWSVRLTGGETQYF.

This rearrangement joins TRBV10-3 to TRBJ1-2, with 11 bases that match TRBD1. This CDR3 is built from 14 residues. After removal of 3 bases from V and 6 bases from J, the junction contained 3 bases not matched to a gene. CDR1 is ENHRY, CDR2 SYGVKD, per germline. CDR3 nucleotides: TGTGCCATCAGTGAAGGGGACAGGGGGGATGGCTACACCTTC. It is translated as CAISEGDRGDGYTF.

This clone was seen just once. The chain recombines TRBV2 with TRBJ2-4; no reliable D call. This CDR3 is 14 amino acids long. The germline V gene encodes CDR1 SNHLY and CDR2 FYNNEI. V was shortened by 7 bases and J by 0 bases, with 10 bases between the two germline ends. The CDR3 nucleotides are TGTGCCAGCAACGGGTGCCTAGCCAAAAACATTCAGTACTTC. It is translated as CASNGCLAKNIQYF.

The chain links TRBV5-1 to TRBJ1-6, with a tentative D call TRBD1 (6 bases). The CDR3 totals 14 residues. The V gene's germline CDR1 is SGHRS and CDR2 YFSETQ. V was pared by 4 bases and J by 7 bases, with 12 bases between. CDR3 in DNA: TGCGCCAGCAGCCCACAGGGAGACAATTCACCCCTCCACTTT. Protein product: CASSPQGDNSPLHF.

This chain links TRBV7-6 with TRBJ2-5, with TRBD2 matching over 11 bases. CDR1 is SGHVS and CDR2 is FNYEAQ in the germline V gene. The CDR3 is 16 residues long. V lost 1 base to trimming and J lost 2 bases; unmatched junction nucleotides: 3. The DNA for the CDR3 is TGTGCCAGCAGCTTAGGCCTAGCGGGGGGACAAGAGACCCAGTACTTC. It specifies CASSLGLAGGQETQYF.

The chain employs TRBV7-2 and TRBJ2-3; D is possibly TRBD2 (5 bases). The CDR3 has 14 amino acids. The V gene's germline CDR1 is SGHTA and CDR2 FQGNSA. Trimming pared 4 bases from V and 0 bases from J, leaving 8 bases between. DNA of the CDR3: TGTGCCAGCAGCTCGACTATGAGCACAGATACGCAGTATTTT. It yields the protein CASSSTMSTDTQYF. Full variable domain (remainder filled in from reference TRBV7-2 and TRBJ2-3): GAGVSQSPSNKVTEKGKDVELRCDPISGHTALYWYRQSLGQGLEFLIYFQGNSAPDKSGLPSDRFSAERTGGSVSTLTIQRTQQEDSAVYLCASSSTMSTDTQYFGPGTRLTVL.

The chain recombines TRBV5-8 with TRBJ2-3; weak D call: TRBD2 (7 bases). Trimming shortened V by 4 bases and J by 2 bases, and 11 bases separated the two germline ends. CDR1 is SGHTS and CDR2 is YDEGEE in the germline V gene. The CDR3 is 14 amino acids. The CDR3 sequence is CASSPGGNTDTQYF. For the CDR3, the DNA is TGTGCCAGCAGCCCGGGGGGCAACACAGATACGCAGTATTTT. The complete variable domain, with remaining parts taken from reference TRBV5-8 and TRBJ2-3, reads EAGVTQSPTHLIKTRGQQATLRCSPISGHTSVYWYQQALGLGLQFLLWYDEGEERNRGNFPPRFSGRQFPNYSSELNVNALELEDSALYLCASSPGGNTDTQYFGPGTRLTVL.

The chain is built from TRBV14 and TRBJ2-3; 8 nucleotides match TRBD1. The J segment lost 12 bases and the V segment lost 6 bases, leaving 8 bases of the junction unmatched. Germline V gene sequence: CDR1 SGHDN, CDR2 FVKESK. The CDR3 runs 12 residues. The CDR3 spells CASRASGGRQYF. CDR3 nucleotides: TGTGCCAGCAGGGCCTCAGGGGGCCGACAGTATTTT.

J is TRBJ2-3 and V is TRBV5-4, with TRBD2 matching 16 bases. With 4 bases clipped from V and 4 bases from J, the junction kept 3 bases outside the gene matches. The CDR3 length is 16 residues. Germline V gene lookup returns CDR1 SGHNT and CDR2 YYREEE (reference sequence). The CDR3 coding sequence is TGTGCCAGCAGCCCGGGACTAGCGGGGGGGCCAGATACGCAGTATTTT. The encoded protein is CASSPGLAGGPDTQYF.

The table lists this clone with a count of one. This chain uses TRBV4-2 with TRBJ2-7; the match to TRBD2 covers 9 bases. Germline loops: CDR1 LGHNA, CDR2 YNFKEQ. With 0 bases clipped from V and 2 bases from J, the junction kept 11 bases outside the gene matches. The CDR3 runs to 18 residues. This CDR3 is CASSQDTVRGGSAYEQYF. For the CDR3, the DNA is TGTGCCAGCAGCCAAGATACCGTGCGGGGGGGATCCGCCTACGAGCAGTACTTC.

This CDR3 reads CASNNLSPRGSYNEQFF. In DNA form, the CDR3 reads TGTGCCAGCAACAACCTTAGCCCCCGAGGTTCCTACAATGAGCAGTTCTTC. V is TRBV9 and J is TRBJ2-1; unclear D gene. Looked up from germline, CDR1 is SGDLS and CDR2 is YYNGEE. The CDR3 is 17 residues long. V lost 6 bases and J lost 1, with 20 bases in between. Combining the CDR3 with reference TRBV9 and TRBJ2-1 gives the whole variable domain DSGVTQTPKHLITATGQRVTLRCSPRSGDLSVYWYQQSLDQGLQFLIQYYNGEERAKGNILERFSAQQFPDLHSELNLSSLELGDSALYFCASNNLSPRGSYNEQFFGPGTRLTVL.

The J gene is TRBJ2-7, the V gene TRBV19, with TRBD1 matching 7 bases. Germline V gives CDR1 LNHDA, CDR2 SQIVND (reference sequence). The ends lost 5 bases at V and 9 bases at J; junction bases unmatched: 10. CDR3 length: 13 amino acids. CDR3 loop: CASSSNRGSVQYF. The CDR3, as DNA: TGTGCCAGTAGTTCGAACAGGGGTTCGGTGCAGTACTTC.

The rearrangement uses TRBV3-1 (or the pseudogene TRBV3-2) and TRBJ1-1; TRBD1 matches 7 bases. Per the germline V gene, CDR1 is LGHDT and CDR2 is YNNKEL (reference sequence). V shed 3 bases and J 0 bases; nucleotides not matched to a gene: 7. CDR3 length: 16 amino acids. CDR3 bases: TGTGCCAGCAGCCAGTGGACAGGATCTATGAACACTGAAGCTTTCTTT. This codes for CASSQWTGSMNTEAFF.

V usage is TRBV6-5 and J usage is TRBJ1-5, with D tentatively TRBD1 (6 bases). V lost 6 bases, J lost 3 bases, and 12 bases lay in between. Germline CDR1 and CDR2: MNHEY and SVGAGI. This CDR3 region has 14 residues. The CDR3 nucleotides read TGTGCCAGCAGCGGGACATCGTTCAATCAGCCCCAGCATTTT. Translating it yields CASSGTSFNQPQHF.

In DNA, the CDR3 is TGTGCCAGCAGTTTTAGAAGCCTTGGCTACACCTTC. It is translated as CASSFRSLGYTF. The chain uses TRBV2 and TRBJ1-2; no firm D call. This CDR3 has 12 residues. The germline gives CDR1 SNHLY, CDR2 FYNNEI. The V gene lost 5 bases and the J gene lost 7 bases, with 11 bases spanning the gap.

This chain connects TRBV7-2 to TRBJ2-5, with 9 bases lining up with TRBD1. V dropped 6 bases and J dropped 0; count of bases not matched to a gene: 8. CDR3 size: 16 residues. The germline CDR1 and CDR2 sequences are SGHTA and FQGNSA. CDR3 DNA sequence: TGTGCCAGCAGTCCTGGACAGGGGAATAACCAAGAGACCCAGTACTTC. Translating gives CASSPGQGNNQETQYF. The whole variable domain, filled in from reference TRBV7-2 and TRBJ2-5, reads GAGVSQSPSNKVTEKGKDVELRCDPISGHTALYWYRQSLGQGLEFLIYFQGNSAPDKSGLPSDRFSAERTGGSVSTLTIQRTQQEDSAVYLCASSPGQGNNQETQYFGPGTRLLVL.

Here the CDR3 DNA reads TGCAGTGCTAGTAACCCGATTAGCGGGGGGAAGAATGAGCAGTTCTTC. Protein sequence: CSASNPISGGKNEQFF. This sequence joins TRBV20-1 and TRBJ2-1; 10 nucleotides match TRBD2. CDR1 DFQATT and CDR2 SNEGSKA come from the germline V gene (reference sequence). The CDR3 length is 16 residues. The V and J ends lost 3 bases and 7 bases, in that order; junction bases with no gene match: 12.

This sequence joins TRBV29-1 and TRBJ1-2; possible D gene TRBD1, 6 bases. CDR3 size: 13 residues. The germline V gene encodes CDR1 SQVTM and CDR2 ANQGSEA. The ends were cut back, 7 bases at V and 7 bases at J, with 19 bases in the middle. The CDR3 DNA is TGCAGCGGGGGCGGTCAGGGGTTCGGTGGCTACACCTTC. Translation: CSGGGQGFGGYTF.

The chain couples TRBV3-1 (or the pseudogene TRBV3-2) to TRBJ1-3; D remains unclear. The ends were cut back, 0 bases at V and 3 bases at J, with 12 bases in the middle. Germline CDR1 LGHDT, CDR2 YNNKEL (reference sequence). The CDR3 spans 16 residues. This chain's CDR3 is CASSQDSGGIGNTIYF. The CDR3 DNA sequence: TGTGCCAGCAGCCAAGATTCTGGAGGGATTGGAAACACCATATATTTT.